This T cell receptor (beta chain) was sequenced in a study of blood T cell repertoires in COVID-19 (dated by TCRdb to about 2020). In terms of the full investigation: Collaborator samples came from the United States, Italy and Spain and covered acute and convalescent phases of COVID-19. The prospective study material was composed of cDNA or gDNA derived from T cells, B-cell-depleted T cells, or PBMCs. Subjects who had been exposed to COVID-19, were actively infected with it, or had recovered from it provided the deeply sampled blood TCRbeta repertoires that made up the dataset. The repertoires were released in a freely available public database intended as a resource for research on the immune response to SARS-CoV-2. The samples were drawn from two sources: the first 160 participants of the ongoing ImmuneRACE study, and about 1,300 subjects contributed by 6 global collaborators. A de-identified subject ID, COVID-19 status, age in years and sex were almost always included in the sample metadata. Where available, HLA class I and class II types were obtained from metadata supplied by the sample provider rather than from assay-based typing.

Ends trimmed: V by 5 bases, J by 0 bases; bases unmatched to a gene: 7. The germline V gene provides CDR1 SQVTM and CDR2 ANQGSEA. The CDR3 starts with the cysteine, ends with the phenylalanine, and has 17 residues. The sequence is cut down to CDR3 DNA, 51 bases in frame from base 1. Summary of the overall study and its limitations: How much clinical and demographic metadata was included differed by source and by participant, and the metadata was provided uncurated.

Note on this clone: Its antigen is not yet known. No base qualities exist here, and no much larger clone lies one base off it.

TCRbeta CDR3 regions were amplified from genomic DNA using the immunoSEQ Assay, a bias-controlled multiplex PCR. The source study handled its data this way. Nucleated cell counts per sample were estimated from amplification of reference gene primers within the assay. To quantify the absolute abundance of each unique TCRbeta CDR3 rearrangement, sequence reads were collapsed and filtered. For each sample, productive Simpson clonality was calculated as the square root of Simpson's diversity index across productive rearrangements. Drawn from immuneACCESS, this table holds only the in-frame rearrangements with V and J called that TCRdb kept. Clones are partly lost; checked studies trace under half to an unresolved V gene and leave the rest unexplained. That table is the source of V, J and clone size, and D and trimming were worked out from the DNA. This sample gives about 330,000 clones in total; roughly 85% of them show up just once. Under 6.5% of the sample is taken by the ten largest.

Enrolling through a virtual design, the prospective study's participants ranged in age from about 18 to 89 years and lived across some 22 United States geographic areas. To assign participants to cohorts, the prospective study relied on clinical history that participants themselves reported in a screening survey and a study questionnaire. Recovered participants in ImmuneRACE Cohort 3 were defined as having two consecutive negative NP/OP PCR tests, clearance from a healthcare professional, or resolution of symptoms. In the prospective study, mobile phlebotomists collected whole blood, serum and a nasopharyngeal or oropharyngeal swab from each participant. Prospective study participants could optionally give additional blood draws and questionnaires over an approximately 2-month period. Before DNA extraction, prospective study blood samples were shipped either frozen or at room temperature.

Sequenced input: PBMCs or T cells enriched from blood (not recorded which). The rearrangement combines TRBV29-1 with TRBJ2-6; TRBD2 matches 10 bases in the middle. This sequence originates from a woman in her thirties who had recovered from COVID-19. The CDR3 corresponds to CSVFVAGGHSGANVLTF. The sequence in DNA is TGCAGCGTTTTTGTAGCGGGGGGCCACTCTGGGGCCAACGTCCTGACTTTC.